The 20 T cell receptor beta chains below come from one sample, sequenced in a study of T cell changes during pregnancy in multiple sclerosis. Sequencing was performed with immunoSEQ multiplex PCR; in TCRdb, only in-frame clones are kept and a portion is missing. The table has over 30,000 clones, just over 85% seen once. Sequences were derived from CD4+ T cells from peripheral blood mononuclear cells, sampled before pregnancy. Source of these receptors: a female donor with multiple sclerosis, enrolled in a pregnancy study.

The genes are TRBV6-1 and TRBJ2-7; 8 positions agree with TRBD1. J gave up 7 bases and V 6 bases, and 14 bases lay outside the gene matches. The CDR3 is 15 amino acids. CDR1 and CDR2 from the germline V gene are MNHNS and SASEGT. The CDR3 is CASRARQGFPREQYF. Here the CDR3 DNA reads TGTGCCAGCAGGGCGAGACAGGGGTTCCCCAGGGAGCAGTACTTC.

This chain links TRBV5-4 with TRBJ2-3; unclear D gene. V was clipped by 1 base and J by 2 bases, with 11 bases between them. Germline CDR1 is SGHNT and CDR2 is YYREEE (reference sequence). The CDR3 contains 15 residues. CDR3 loop: CASSLRRPVTDTQYF. In DNA, the CDR3 is TGTGCCAGCAGCTTGCGCAGGCCCGTCACAGATACGCAGTATTTT. The full variable domain, in which reference TRBV5-4 and TRBJ2-3 provide the parts outside the CDR3, is ETGVTQSPTHLIKTRGQQVTLRCSSQSGHNTVSWYQQALGQGPQFIFQYYREEENGRGNFPPRFSGLQFPNYSSELNVNALELDDSALYLCASSLRRPVTDTQYFGPGTRLTVL.

This chain connects TRBV11-3 to TRBJ2-3; D might be TRBD2 (5 bases). The CDR3 has 14 amino acids. Germline CDR1 and CDR2: SGHNT and YENEEA. V lost 5 bases to trimming and J lost 8 bases, with 17 bases between them. CDR3 sequence: CASSRGGPSGTQYF. CDR3 DNA sequence: TGTGCCAGCAGCCGAGGAGGTCCCAGTGGTACGCAGTATTTT.

The J gene is TRBJ1-4, the V gene TRBV6-1; D is ambiguous. The CDR3 totals 14 residues. Germline-derived CDR1 and CDR2 are MNHNS and SASEGT. Trimming removed 0 bases at V and 3 bases at J, with 5 bases between. CDR3 residues: CASSEATPNEKLFF. The CDR3 DNA follows: TGTGCCAGCAGTGAAGCTACACCTAATGAAAAACTGTTTTTT.

This chain uses TRBV18 with TRBJ2-7; TRBD2 might be the D (6 bases). The CDR3 length is 12 residues. CDR1 KGHSH and CDR2 LQKENI come from the germline V gene. Between the trimmed V and J ends, which lost 2 bases and 7 bases, there was a span of 9 bases. In DNA form, the CDR3 reads TGTGCCAGCTCACCAGTCGGGGGAGAGCAGTACTTC. This gives the protein CASSPVGGEQYF.

This chain connects TRBV2 to TRBJ1-1; D call uncertain. The V and J ends lost 3 bases and 1 base respectively, with 15 bases between them. The CDR3 is 16 amino acids. The germline V gene has CDR1 SNHLY and CDR2 FYNNEI. The CDR3 protein is CASSDRRGYPNTEAFF. In nucleotides, the CDR3 is TGTGCCAGCAGTGACCGTAGAGGGTACCCGAACACTGAAGCTTTCTTT.

The rearrangement joins TRBV11-2 to TRBJ2-7; the match to TRBD1 covers 9 bases. Germline CDR1 is SGHAT and CDR2 is FQNNGV. This CDR3 contains 16 residues. V was clipped by 0 bases and J by 2 bases; unmatched bases: 5. CDR3 coding DNA: TGTGCCAGCAGCTTAGATGTGGGGGACAGGGCCTACGAGCAGTACTTC. It encodes CASSLDVGDRAYEQYF.

This clone was observed a few times. The CDR3 DNA is TGTGCCAGTCTGGACACCACTAGCGCTAACACCGGGGAGCTGTTTTTT. Protein product: CASLDTTSANTGELFF. The gene calls are TRBV28 and TRBJ2-2; 7 bases match TRBD2. V lost 9 bases and J lost 2; bases outside the gene matches: 12. The CDR3 covers 16 residues. The V gene's germline CDR1 is MDHEN and CDR2 SYDVKM.

This sequence joins TRBV5-1 and TRBJ1-2; tentatively, D is TRBD1 (5 bases). This CDR3 comprises 16 residues. Trimming shortened V by 0 bases and J by 2 bases, and 14 bases separated the two germline ends. From germline, CDR1 is SGHRS and CDR2 YFSETQ. CDR3 amino acids: CASSLAPTDLNYGYTF. The CDR3 region has the DNA TGCGCCAGCAGCTTGGCCCCGACAGACCTAAACTATGGCTACACCTTC.

The chain uses TRBV5-1 and TRBJ2-2, with 8 bases lining up with TRBD2. The ends lost 4 bases at V and 0 bases at J; junction bases unmatched: 5. The V gene's germline CDR1 is SGHRS and CDR2 YFSETQ. The CDR3 loop spans 16 amino acids. The CDR3 spells CASSPGGTTNTGELFF. CDR3 DNA sequence: TGCGCCAGCAGCCCGGGGGGGACAACGAACACCGGGGAGCTGTTTTTT.

J is TRBJ2-6 and V is TRBV11-2, with D unresolved. CDR3 size: 16 residues. The ends were cut back, 4 bases at V and 0 bases at J, with 10 bases in the middle. Germline values: CDR1 SGHAT, CDR2 FQNNGV. The CDR3 reads CASSSLLSSGANVLTF. In DNA, the CDR3 is TGTGCCAGCAGCTCGTTATTGAGCTCTGGGGCCAACGTCCTGACTTTC.

V is TRBV30 and J is TRBJ2-7; weak D call: TRBD1 (6 bases). Per the germline V gene, CDR1 is GTSNPN and CDR2 is SVGIG (reference sequence). Deletions cut 0 bases from V and 0 bases from J, with 9 bases between. The CDR3 extends over 14 amino acids. The CDR3 here is CAWSVQDSSYEQYF. DNA for the CDR3: TGTGCCTGGAGTGTACAGGACAGCTCCTACGAGCAGTACTTC. Based on the CDR3 plus reference TRBV30 and TRBJ2-7, the full variable domain is SQTIHQWPATLVQPVGSPLSLECTVEGTSNPNLYWYRQAAGRGLQLLFYSVGIGQISSEVPQNLSASRPQDRQFILSSKKLLLSDSGFYLCAWSVQDSSYEQYFGPGTRLTVT.

This chain uses TRBV4-1 with TRBJ2-1; D may be TRBD1 (5 bases). Germline CDR1 is MGHRA and CDR2 is YSYEKL. The CDR3 totals 18 residues. Deletions cut 2 bases from V and 0 bases from J, with 17 bases between. Written as DNA, the CDR3 is TGCGCCAGCAGCCAACAGGGTAAAGGACCAAACTCCTACAATGAGCAGTTCTTC. Translated: CASSQQGKGPNSYNEQFF.

The gene calls are TRBV4-2 and TRBJ2-1; D is possibly TRBD1 (5 bases). Germline V gene sequence: CDR1 LGHNA, CDR2 YNFKEQ. V was cut by 4 bases and J by 2 bases, with 15 bases left in between. The length of the CDR3 is 16 residues. In nucleotides, the CDR3 is TGTGCCAGCAGCCCCTGGGGCGGTCCTACCTACAATGAGCAGTTCTTC. Its translation: CASSPWGGPTYNEQFF.

This clone showed up just once. The rearrangement links TRBV10-3 to TRBJ2-2; TRBD1 matches at 8 bases. CDR3 length: 14 amino acids. From germline, CDR1 is ENHRY and CDR2 SYGVKD. Trimming removed 6 bases from V and 2 bases from J; junction bases left unmatched: 2. CDR3 bases: TGTGCCATCAGGGGACAGGTCAACACCGGGGAGCTGTTTTTT. Its protein is CAIRGQVNTGELFF.

V and J are TRBV9 and TRBJ2-1, with 9 bases aligning to TRBD2. The CDR3 is made up of 16 amino acids. The germline V gene encodes CDR1 SGDLS and CDR2 YYNGEE. The V gene end was trimmed by 4 bases and the J gene end by 9 bases; junction bases not matched to a gene: 14. This CDR3 is CASSPRTSAVVGEQFF. The CDR3 DNA follows: TGTGCCAGCAGCCCGCGGACTAGCGCAGTAGTGGGTGAGCAGTTCTTC.

The V and J genes are TRBV27 and TRBJ2-7, with 9 bases that match TRBD2. Germline V gene sequence: CDR1 MNHEY, CDR2 SMNVEV (reference sequence). V lost 6 bases and J lost 1; bases outside the gene matches: 16. The CDR3 is 18 amino acids. The chain's CDR3 is CASSLNPPKREVSYEQYF. DNA of the CDR3: TGTGCCAGCAGCCTAAACCCCCCTAAGCGGGAGGTTTCCTACGAGCAGTACTTC.

J is TRBJ2-1 and V is TRBV7-2, with D possibly matching TRBD2 (5 bases). CDR1 and CDR2 (germline): SGHTA, FQGNSA. Trimming pared 3 bases from V and 6 bases from J, leaving 15 bases between. CDR3 length: 15 amino acids. CDR3 sequence reads: CASSFQAETTNEQFF. CDR3 sequence (DNA): TGTGCCAGCAGCTTTCAAGCGGAAACTACCAATGAGCAGTTCTTC.

The chain uses TRBV7-2 and TRBJ2-3; 7 nucleotides align to TRBD1. This CDR3 contains 17 residues. J gave up 2 bases and V 4 bases, and 12 bases lay outside the gene matches. Germline V gives CDR1 SGHTA, CDR2 FQGNSA. This chain's CDR3 is CASSSIDRAWVTDTQYF. In DNA, the CDR3 is TGTGCCAGCAGCTCCATCGACAGGGCCTGGGTCACAGATACGCAGTATTTT.

This chain uses TRBV19 with TRBJ2-2; D not certain. V lost 3 bases, J lost 1 base, and 15 bases lay in between. The germline gives CDR1 LNHDA, CDR2 SQIVND (reference sequence). CDR3 length: 17 residues. CDR3 sequence: CASSIVRVAGNTGELFF. As DNA, the CDR3 is TGTGCCAGTAGTATCGTTCGGGTGGCTGGGAACACCGGGGAGCTGTTTTTT.